Reported below is one T cell receptor (beta chain). The study ran its PCR with 60 Vbeta and 13 Jbeta primers. Repertoires were generated with immunoSEQ multiplex PCR, while TCRdb's copy carries only in-frame clones and drops some. The sample includes around 68,000 clones, around 68% of them seen just once. The CDR3 extends over 15 amino acids. Germline loops: CDR1 KGHSH, CDR2 LQKENI. Trimming left V 1 base short and J 6 bases short, with 12 bases between. The data were obtained in a study of cytomegalovirus exposure and HLA in healthy donors. Sequencing was performed on PBMCs. This chain connects TRBV18 to TRBJ1-4; D gene ambiguous. This TCR was recovered from a woman younger than 45 in good health and CMV-seronegative. This CDR3 reads CASSPQSRGDEKLFF. The CDR3 bases are TGTGCCAGCTCACCACAGAGCCGCGGAGATGAAAAACTGTTTTTT. The complete variable domain, with remaining parts taken from reference TRBV18 and TRBJ1-4, reads NAGVMQNPRHLVRRRGQEARLRCSPMKGHSHVYWYRQLPEEGLKFMVYLQKENIIDESGMPKERFSAEFPKEGPSILRIQQVVRGDSAAYFCASSPQSRGDEKLFFGSGTQLSVL.